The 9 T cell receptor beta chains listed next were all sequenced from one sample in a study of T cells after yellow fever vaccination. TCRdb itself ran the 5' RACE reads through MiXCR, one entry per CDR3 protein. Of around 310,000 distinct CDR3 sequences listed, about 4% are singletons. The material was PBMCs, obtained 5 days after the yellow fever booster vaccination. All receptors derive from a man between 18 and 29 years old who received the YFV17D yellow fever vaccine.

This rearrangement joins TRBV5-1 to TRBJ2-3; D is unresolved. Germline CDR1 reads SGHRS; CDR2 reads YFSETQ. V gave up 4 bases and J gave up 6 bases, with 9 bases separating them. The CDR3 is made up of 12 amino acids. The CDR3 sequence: CASSPDEDTQYF. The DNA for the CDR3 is TGCGCCAGCAGCCCGGACGAGGATACGCAGTATTTT.

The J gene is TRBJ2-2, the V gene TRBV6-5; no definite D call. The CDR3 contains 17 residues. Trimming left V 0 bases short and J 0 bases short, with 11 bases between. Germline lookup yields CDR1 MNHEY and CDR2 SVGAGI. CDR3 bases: TGTGCCAGCAGTTACTCGAAGGACGGAGCGAACACCGGGGAGCTGTTTTTT. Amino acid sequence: CASSYSKDGANTGELFF.

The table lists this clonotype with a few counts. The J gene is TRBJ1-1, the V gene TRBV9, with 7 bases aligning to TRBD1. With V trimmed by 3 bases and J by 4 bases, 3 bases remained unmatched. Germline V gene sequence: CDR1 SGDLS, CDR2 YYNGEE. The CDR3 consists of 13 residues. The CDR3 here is CASSGQGFTEAFF. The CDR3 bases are TGTGCCAGCAGCGGACAGGGATTCACTGAAGCTTTCTTT.

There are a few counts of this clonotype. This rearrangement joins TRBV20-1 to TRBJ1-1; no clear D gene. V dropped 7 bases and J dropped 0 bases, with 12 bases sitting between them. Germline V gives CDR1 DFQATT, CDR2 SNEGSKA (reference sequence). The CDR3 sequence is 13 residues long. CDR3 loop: CSGERALNTEAFF. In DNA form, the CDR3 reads TGCAGTGGGGAAAGGGCTCTGAACACTGAAGCTTTCTTT.

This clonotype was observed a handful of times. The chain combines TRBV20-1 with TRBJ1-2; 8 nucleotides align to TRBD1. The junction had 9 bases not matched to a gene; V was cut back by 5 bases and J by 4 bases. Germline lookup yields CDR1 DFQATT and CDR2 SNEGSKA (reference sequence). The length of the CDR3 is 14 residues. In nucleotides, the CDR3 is TGCAGTGCTGGGAGCCAGGGGGCCGGCTATGGCTACACCTTC. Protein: CSAGSQGAGYGYTF.

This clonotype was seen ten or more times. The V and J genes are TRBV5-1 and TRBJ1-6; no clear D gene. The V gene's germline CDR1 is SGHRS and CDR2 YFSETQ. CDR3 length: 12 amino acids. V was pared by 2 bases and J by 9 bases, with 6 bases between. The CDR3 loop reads CASSFQGSPLHF. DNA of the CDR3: TGCGCCAGCAGCTTTCAAGGTTCACCCCTCCACTTT.

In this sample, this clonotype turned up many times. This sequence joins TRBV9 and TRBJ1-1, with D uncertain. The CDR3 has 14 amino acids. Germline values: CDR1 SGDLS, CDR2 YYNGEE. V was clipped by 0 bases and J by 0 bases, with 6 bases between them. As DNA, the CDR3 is TGTGCCAGCAGCGTAGGGCAGTTGAACACTGAAGCTTTCTTT. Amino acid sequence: CASSVGQLNTEAFF.

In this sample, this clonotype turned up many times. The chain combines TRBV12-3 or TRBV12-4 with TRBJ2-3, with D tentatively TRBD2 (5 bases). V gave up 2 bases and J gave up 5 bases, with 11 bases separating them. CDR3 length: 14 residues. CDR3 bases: TGTGCCAGCAGTTTAAGCGGTTTGGGAGATACGCAGTATTTT. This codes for CASSLSGLGDTQYF.

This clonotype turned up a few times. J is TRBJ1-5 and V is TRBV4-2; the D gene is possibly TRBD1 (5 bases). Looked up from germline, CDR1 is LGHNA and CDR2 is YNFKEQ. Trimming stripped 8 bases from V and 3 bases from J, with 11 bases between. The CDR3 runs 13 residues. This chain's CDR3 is CASGGEDNQPQHF. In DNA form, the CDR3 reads TGTGCCAGCGGGGGAGAGGACAATCAGCCCCAGCATTTT.